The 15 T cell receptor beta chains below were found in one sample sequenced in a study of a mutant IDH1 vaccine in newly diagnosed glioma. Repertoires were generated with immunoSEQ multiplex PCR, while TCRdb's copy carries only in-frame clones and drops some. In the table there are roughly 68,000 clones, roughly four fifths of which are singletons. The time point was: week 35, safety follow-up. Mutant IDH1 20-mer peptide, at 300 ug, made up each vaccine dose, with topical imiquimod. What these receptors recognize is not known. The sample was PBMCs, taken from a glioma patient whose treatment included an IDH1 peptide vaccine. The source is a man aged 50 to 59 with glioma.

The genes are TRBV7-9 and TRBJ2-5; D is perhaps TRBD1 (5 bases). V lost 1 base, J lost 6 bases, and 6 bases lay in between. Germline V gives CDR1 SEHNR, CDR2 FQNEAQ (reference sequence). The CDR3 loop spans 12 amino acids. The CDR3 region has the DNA TGTGCCAGCAGCTTAGGGGGCCAGACCCAGTACTTC. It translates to CASSLGGQTQYF.

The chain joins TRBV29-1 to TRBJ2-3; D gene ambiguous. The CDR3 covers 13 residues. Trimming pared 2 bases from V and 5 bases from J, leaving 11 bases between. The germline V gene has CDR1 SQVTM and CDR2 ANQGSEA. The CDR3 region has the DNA TGCAGCGTTGAACAAGCTCGGAGAGATACGCAGTATTTT. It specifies CSVEQARRDTQYF.

CDR3 in amino acids: CASSLGGDLRYGYTF. The CDR3 DNA follows: TGTGCCAGCAGCTTGGGGGGGGACCTAAGATATGGCTACACCTTC. The chain uses TRBV7-9 and TRBJ1-2; TRBD1 is a possible D gene (5 bases). The V end was cut by 3 bases, the J end by 5 bases, with 16 bases between. The germline V gene encodes CDR1 SEHNR and CDR2 FQNEAQ (reference sequence). The CDR3 totals 15 residues.

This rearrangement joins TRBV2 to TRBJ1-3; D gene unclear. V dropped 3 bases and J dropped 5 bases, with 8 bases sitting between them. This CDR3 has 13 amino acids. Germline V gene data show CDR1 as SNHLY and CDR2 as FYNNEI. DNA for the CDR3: TGTGCCAGCAGTGAGGGGTTGCGAAACACCATATATTTT. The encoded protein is CASSEGLRNTIYF.

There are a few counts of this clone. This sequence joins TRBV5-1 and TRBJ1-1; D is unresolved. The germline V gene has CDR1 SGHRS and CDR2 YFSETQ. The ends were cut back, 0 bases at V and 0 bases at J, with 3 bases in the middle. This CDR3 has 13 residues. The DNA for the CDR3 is TGCGCCAGCAGCTTGGGCATGAACACTGAAGCTTTCTTT. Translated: CASSLGMNTEAFF.

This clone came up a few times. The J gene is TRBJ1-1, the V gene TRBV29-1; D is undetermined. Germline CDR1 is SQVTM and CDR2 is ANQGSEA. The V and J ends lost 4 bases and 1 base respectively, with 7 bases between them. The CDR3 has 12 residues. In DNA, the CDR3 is TGCAGCGTTGCAGCAGCGAACACTGAAGCTTTCTTT. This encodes CSVAAANTEAFF. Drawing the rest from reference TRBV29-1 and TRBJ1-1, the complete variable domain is SAVISQKPSRDICQRGTSLTIQCQVDSQVTMMFWYRQQPGQSLTLIATANQGSEATYESGFVIDKFPISRPNLTFSTLTVSNMSPEDSSIYLCSVAAANTEAFFGQGTRLTVV.

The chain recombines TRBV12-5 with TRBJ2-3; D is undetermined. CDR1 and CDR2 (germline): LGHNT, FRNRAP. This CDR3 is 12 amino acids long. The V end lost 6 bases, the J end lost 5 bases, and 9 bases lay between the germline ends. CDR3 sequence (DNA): TGTGCTAGTGGGCTTAGAGTAGATACGCAGTATTTT. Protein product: CASGLRVDTQYF.

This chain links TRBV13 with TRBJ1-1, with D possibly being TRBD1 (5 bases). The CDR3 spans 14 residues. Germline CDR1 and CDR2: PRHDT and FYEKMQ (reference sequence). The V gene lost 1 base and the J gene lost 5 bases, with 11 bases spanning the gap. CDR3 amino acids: CASSLVQGKTEAFF. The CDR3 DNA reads TGTGCCAGCAGCTTAGTCCAGGGAAAGACTGAAGCTTTCTTT.

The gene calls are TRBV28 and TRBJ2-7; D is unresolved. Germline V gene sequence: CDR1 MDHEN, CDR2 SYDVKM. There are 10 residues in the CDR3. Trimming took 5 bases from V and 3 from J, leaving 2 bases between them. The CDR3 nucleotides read TGTGCCAGCAGTCACTACGAGCAGTACTTC. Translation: CASSHYEQYF.

The CDR3 DNA follows: TGCGCCAGCAGTCAATCCAGGGGGCCCCTGTGGGAGCAGTACTTC. Translation gives CASSQSRGPLWEQYF. This chain links TRBV23-1 with TRBJ2-7; 8 nucleotides line up with TRBD1. TRBV23-1 is designated an ORF whose function remains uncertain. CDR3 length: 15 residues. The V gene end was trimmed by 0 bases and the J gene end by 7 bases; junction bases not matched to a gene: 8.

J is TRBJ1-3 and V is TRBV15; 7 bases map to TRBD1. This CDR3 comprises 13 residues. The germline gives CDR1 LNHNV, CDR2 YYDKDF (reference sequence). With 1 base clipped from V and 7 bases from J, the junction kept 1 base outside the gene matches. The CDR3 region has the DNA TGTGCCACCAGCAGAGGGGACAGTAACACCATATATTTT. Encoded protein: CATSRGDSNTIYF.

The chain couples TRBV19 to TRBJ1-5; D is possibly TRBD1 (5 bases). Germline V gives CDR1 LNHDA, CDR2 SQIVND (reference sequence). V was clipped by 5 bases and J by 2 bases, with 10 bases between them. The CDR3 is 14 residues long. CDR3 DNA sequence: TGTGCCAGTAGTCGGCAGGGAGGCAATCAGCCCCAGCATTTT. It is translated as CASSRQGGNQPQHF.

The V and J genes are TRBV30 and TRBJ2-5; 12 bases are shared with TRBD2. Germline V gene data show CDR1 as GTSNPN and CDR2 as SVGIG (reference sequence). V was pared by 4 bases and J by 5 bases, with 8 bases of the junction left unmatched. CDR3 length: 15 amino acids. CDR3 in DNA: TGTGCCTGGAAACAGGCTAGCGGGGGGGTCGAGACCCAGTACTTC. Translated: CAWKQASGGVETQYF.

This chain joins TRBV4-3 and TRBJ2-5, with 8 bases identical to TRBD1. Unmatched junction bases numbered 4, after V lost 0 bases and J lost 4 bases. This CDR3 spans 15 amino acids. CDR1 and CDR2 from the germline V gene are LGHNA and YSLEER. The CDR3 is CASSQDWGQVETQYF. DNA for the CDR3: TGCGCCAGCAGCCAAGATTGGGGACAGGTAGAGACCCAGTACTTC.

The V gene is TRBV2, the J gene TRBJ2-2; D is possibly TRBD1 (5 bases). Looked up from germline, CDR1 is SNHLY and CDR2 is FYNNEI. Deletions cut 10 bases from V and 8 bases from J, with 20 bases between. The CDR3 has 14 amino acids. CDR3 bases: TGTGCCAAACAAAAGGGGCAGCTTTTTGGGGAGCTGTTTTTT. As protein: CAKQKGQLFGELFF.